The subject of this entry is one TCR beta chain. The data were obtained in a study of blood T cell repertoires in COVID-19. Overall study: In each case, the material was cDNA or gDNA derived from T cells, B-cell-depleted T cells, or PBMCs.

Sequencing used immunoSEQ multiplex PCR; TCRdb keeps in-frame clones, though not all of them. The table includes 100,000 to 150,000 clones, 85% to 90% detected once. Patients at the Seattle site were enrolled during active infection and followed longitudinally. The CDR3 loop spans 15 amino acids. The germline V gene encodes CDR1 SGHVS and CDR2 FQNEAQ. With 5 bases clipped from V and 5 bases from J, the junction kept 5 bases outside the gene matches. The chain is built from TRBV7-8 and TRBJ1-6; TRBD1 agrees at 8 bases. The sequence was obtained from a woman of 80 years or more with COVID-19, enrolled during active disease. Sequenced: peripheral blood. This CDR3 reads CASSPGGQDNSPLHF. Here the CDR3 DNA reads TGTGCCAGCAGCCCCGGGGGACAGGATAATTCACCCCTCCACTTT. Complete variable domain (other parts from reference TRBV7-8 and TRBJ1-6): GAGVSQSPRYKVAKRGQDVALRCDPISGHVSLFWYQQALGQGPEFLTYFQNEAQLDKSGLPSDRFFAERPEGSVSTLKIQRTQQEDSAVYLCASSPGGQDNSPLHFGNGTRLTVT.